The rows below give T cell receptor beta chains drawn from one sample of a study of blood T cell repertoires in COVID-19. TCRdb's table, derived via immunoSEQ multiplex PCR, lists solely in-frame clones and lacks some. The profile shows fewer than 150,000 clones, about 80% of them singletons. The sample taken for sequencing was peripheral blood. These receptors all come from a woman in her forties or fifties with acute or convalescent COVID-19. Both conserved end residues are part of each CDR3.

>TRBJ2-1|TRBV9
CASSSPGLIEQFF
>TRBJ2-7|TRBV5-5
CASSSQGYEQYF
>TRBJ1-1|TRBV5-1
CASSLTGGTEAFF
>TRBJ1-4|TRBV6-5
CASSMRRSSEKLFF
>TRBJ1-1|TRBV12-3/TRBV12-4
CASSLLLNTEAFF
>TRBJ2-7|TRBV15
CATSSTVGQAKFYEQYF
>TRBJ2-3|TRBV5-4
CASSSQLGTSGGHSTDTQYF
>TRBJ2-2|TRBV11-2
CASSLTNTGELFF
>TRBJ1-1|TRBV12-3/TRBV12-4
CASNSDRDTEAFF
>TRBJ2-4|TRBV5-4
CASNFQAGTVKNIQYF
>TRBJ2-7|TRBV18
CASSRGGGSYEQYF
>TRBJ1-5|TRBV2
CASSLMGQDNQPQHF
>TRBJ1-3|TRBV5-5
CASSLDTLGGNTIYF
>TRBJ2-1|TRBV5-4
CASSPEVQTGGDEQFF
>TRBJ1-2|TRBV4-2
CASSLSKSNYGYTF
>TRBJ2-3|TRBV5-5
CASSLGTGRSTDTQYF
>TRBJ2-2|TRBV24-1
CATEGVSNTGELFF
>TRBJ1-1|TRBV6-5
CASTRQGSTEAFF
>TRBJ2-4|TRBV24-1
CATSPGLAGGRVKNIQYF
>TRBJ2-2|TRBV7-2
CASSFQGQTGELFF
>TRBJ1-2|TRBV7-8
CASSLRLRTGPAGYGYTF
>TRBJ2-7|TRBV5-1
CASRRAEGGYEQYF
>TRBJ1-6|TRBV5-1
CASSLDVSSYNSPLHF
>TRBJ1-1|TRBV20-1
CSAIMNTEAFF
>TRBJ1-4|TRBV5-1
CASRLDRANEKLFF
>TRBJ2-7|TRBV19
CASSWGTDSYEQYF
>TRBJ1-5|TRBV6-1
CASSESQGGNQPQHF
>TRBJ2-3|TRBV9
CASSTTYTDTQYF
>TRBJ2-2|TRBV24-1
CATSARGRGELFF
>TRBJ1-5|TRBV5-1
CASSLDSGDNQPQHF
>TRBJ1-1|TRBV6-5
CASSYAQGNTEAFF
>TRBJ1-4|TRBV19
CASSIISGRRTNEKLFF
>TRBJ1-6|TRBV3-1/TRBV3-2
CASSHWGENSPLHF
>TRBJ1-6|TRBV3-1/TRBV3-2
CASSQDRARGNSPLHF
>TRBJ2-2|TRBV5-4
CASSLGWSDTGELFF
>TRBJ1-2|TRBV29-1
CSVDPGLSNYGYTF
>TRBJ2-3|TRBV4-1
CASSQRDRASITDTQYF
>TRBJ1-1|TRBV9
CASSVGQYEEAFF
>TRBJ2-7|TRBV7-2
CASSLAGGPDEQYF
>TRBJ1-5|TRBV6-1
CASSERSVGYQPQHF
>TRBJ2-3|TRBV9
CASSVVDGSGATDTQYF
>TRBJ1-3|TRBV12-2
CASRLVTGQGEPGNTIYF
>TRBJ2-3|TRBV4-2
CASSQDSSGGALDTQYF
>TRBJ1-3|TRBV30
CAWEQGLSGNTIYF
>TRBJ1-1|TRBV5-1
CASSLRQGANTEAFF
>TRBJ1-2|TRBV29-1
CSVENPANYGYTF
>TRBJ1-3|TRBV18
CASSSGQGAENTIYF
>TRBJ1-1|TRBV19
CASTPNLDRHTEAFF
>TRBJ1-4|TRBV4-1
CASSQDGATNEKLFF
>TRBJ1-1|TRBV6-5
CASSPGHRLNTEAFF